What follows are 12 T cell receptor beta chains derived from one specimen sequenced in a study of blood T cell repertoires in COVID-19. The assay was immunoSEQ multiplex PCR, and TCRdb's table has in-frame clones only and misses some. The table records roughly 76,000 clones, 85% to 90% of them present only once. Sequencing used peripheral blood. The receptors derive from a man between 65 and 85 years old with active or convalescent COVID-19.

The V gene is TRBV10-3, the J gene TRBJ2-1; 7 bases agree with TRBD2. The ends lost 0 bases at V and 0 bases at J; junction bases unmatched: 11. Germline V lookup: CDR1 ENHRY, CDR2 SYGVKD. The CDR3 totals 19 residues. The CDR3 coding sequence is TGTGCCATCAGTGAGTCTGATGGGCAGGGAGGGCTCTCCTACAATGAGCAGTTCTTC. Residues: CAISESDGQGGLSYNEQFF.

The V call is TRBV7-8, the J call TRBJ1-1; 8 nucleotides line up with TRBD1. This CDR3 is 17 amino acids long. CDR1 is SGHVS and CDR2 is FQNEAQ in the germline V gene. V shed 0 bases and J 0 bases; nucleotides not matched to a gene: 6. The CDR3 sequence: CASSLATGARMNTEAFF. The CDR3 DNA sequence: TGTGCCAGCAGCTTAGCGACAGGGGCGAGAATGAACACTGAAGCTTTCTTT.

V gene TRBV2 combines with J gene TRBJ2-7; the D gene is possibly TRBD2 (5 bases). The V end was cut by 5 bases, the J end by 2 bases, with 13 bases between. Per the germline V gene, CDR1 is SNHLY and CDR2 is FYNNEI. The CDR3 extends over 14 amino acids. As DNA, the CDR3 is TGTGCCAGCAGTCCTACCCCCGGGACCTACGAGCAGTACTTC. Its protein is CASSPTPGTYEQYF.

The J gene is TRBJ2-1, the V gene TRBV9, with TRBD2 matching 8 bases. V lost 4 bases to trimming and J lost 5 bases; unmatched junction nucleotides: 11. The CDR3 contains 16 residues. Germline V lookup: CDR1 SGDLS, CDR2 YYNGEE. The CDR3 sequence is CASSTRSSGSDNEQFF. The CDR3 region has the DNA TGTGCCAGCAGCACACGTTCTAGCGGGTCCGACAATGAGCAGTTCTTC.

The chain couples TRBV18 to TRBJ1-1; the D gene is possibly TRBD1 (6 bases). V lost 5 bases, J lost 0 bases, and 16 bases lay in between. Germline CDR1 is KGHSH and CDR2 is LQKENI. The CDR3 is made up of 16 amino acids. The CDR3 sequence: CASSSAIDRMNTEAFF. The CDR3 DNA sequence: TGTGCCAGCTCATCTGCGATCGACAGGATGAACACTGAAGCTTTCTTT.

The V call is TRBV19, the J call TRBJ1-1; possible D gene TRBD1, 6 bases. Germline V gene lookup returns CDR1 LNHDA and CDR2 SQIVND (reference sequence). Trimming took off 4 bases at V and 2 bases at J, with 20 bases between the two ends. This CDR3 is built from 17 residues. The CDR3 is CASSKGSGVGGNTEAFF. The DNA for the CDR3 is TGTGCCAGTAGTAAAGGATCTGGGGTAGGGGGAAACACTGAAGCTTTCTTT.

This clone is a singleton in its sample. The chain has TRBV15 and TRBJ1-5; TRBD1 matches 8 bases. This CDR3 contains 16 residues. Germline values: CDR1 LNHNV, CDR2 YYDKDF (reference sequence). V dropped 4 bases and J dropped 7; count of bases not matched to a gene: 12. Here the CDR3 DNA reads TGTGCCACCAGCACCCACGGGACAGGTAAACTCCAGCCCCAGCATTTT. It translates to CATSTHGTGKLQPQHF.

CDR3 loop: CASSEYGQGLEQYF. The CDR3 bases are TGCGCCAGCAGCGAGTATGGACAGGGCCTCGAGCAGTACTTC. This rearrangement joins TRBV5-1 to TRBJ2-7; TRBD1 aligns across 8 bases. V was pared by 4 bases and J by 6 bases, with 9 bases of the junction left unmatched. The germline CDR1 and CDR2 sequences are SGHRS and YFSETQ. This CDR3 has 14 residues.

This chain connects TRBV5-1 to TRBJ2-5; TRBD1 agrees at 12 bases. Germline CDR1 is SGHRS and CDR2 is YFSETQ. V was clipped by 4 bases and J by 1 base; unmatched bases: 5. This CDR3 has 16 amino acids. CDR3 sequence reads: CASSDGTGGSQETQYF. CDR3 bases: TGCGCCAGCAGCGACGGGACAGGGGGCTCCCAAGAGACCCAGTACTTC.

The chain links TRBV13 to TRBJ2-3, with D tentatively TRBD1 (6 bases). The CDR3 is made up of 17 amino acids. Trimming removed 0 bases from V and 2 bases from J, with 15 bases in between. Germline assignment: CDR1 PRHDT and CDR2 FYEKMQ (reference sequence). The CDR3 sequence: CASSLGPTGPPTDTQYF. CDR3 sequence (DNA): TGTGCCAGCAGCTTAGGCCCCACAGGGCCGCCCACAGATACGCAGTATTTT.

This chain joins TRBV30 and TRBJ1-2, with TRBD1 identical over 8 bases. Germline trimming cut 8 bases from V and 7 bases from J; bases unmatched to any gene: 9. CDR1 and CDR2 (germline): GTSNPN, SVGIG (reference sequence). The CDR3 totals 12 residues. CDR3 sequence reads: CARRQGASGYTF. The CDR3 coding sequence is TGTGCCCGACGGCAGGGGGCGTCTGGCTACACCTTC.

This chain connects TRBV3-1 (or the pseudogene TRBV3-2) to TRBJ2-7, with 8 bases matching TRBD1. This CDR3 has 13 amino acids. The germline V gene has CDR1 LGHDT and CDR2 YNNKEL (reference sequence). After removal of 4 bases from V and 6 bases from J, the junction contained 5 bases not matched to a gene. CDR3 coding DNA: TGTGCCAGCAGCCGGACAGGGCTGTTCGAGCAGTACTTC. Translation: CASSRTGLFEQYF.